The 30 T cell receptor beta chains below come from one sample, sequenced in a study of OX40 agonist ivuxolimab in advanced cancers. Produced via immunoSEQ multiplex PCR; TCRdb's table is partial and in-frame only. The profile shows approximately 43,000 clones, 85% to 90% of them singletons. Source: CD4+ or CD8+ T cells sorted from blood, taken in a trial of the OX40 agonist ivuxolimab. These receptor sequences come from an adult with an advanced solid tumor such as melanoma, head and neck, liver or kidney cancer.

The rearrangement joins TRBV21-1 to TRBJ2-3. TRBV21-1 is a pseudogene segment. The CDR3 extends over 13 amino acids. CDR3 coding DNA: TGTGCCAGCAGCAAAGTGAGCACAGATACGCAGTATTTT. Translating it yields CASSKVSTDTQYF.

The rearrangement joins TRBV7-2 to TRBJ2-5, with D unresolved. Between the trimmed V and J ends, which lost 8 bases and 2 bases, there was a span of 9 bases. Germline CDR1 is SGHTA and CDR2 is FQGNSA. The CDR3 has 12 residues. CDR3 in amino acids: CASSDPQETQYF. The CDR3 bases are TGTGCCAGCTCGGACCCTCAAGAGACCCAGTACTTC.

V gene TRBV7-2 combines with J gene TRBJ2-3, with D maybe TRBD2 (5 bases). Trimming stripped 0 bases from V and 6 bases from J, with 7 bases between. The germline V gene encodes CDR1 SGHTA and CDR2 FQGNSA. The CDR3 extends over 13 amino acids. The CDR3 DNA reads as TGTGCCAGCAGCTTAGCGGGCGGGGATACGCAGTATTTT. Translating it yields CASSLAGGDTQYF.

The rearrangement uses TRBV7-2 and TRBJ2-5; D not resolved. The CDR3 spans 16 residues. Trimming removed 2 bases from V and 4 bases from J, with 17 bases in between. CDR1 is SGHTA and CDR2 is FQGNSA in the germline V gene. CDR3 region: CASSLNPVGGRETQYF. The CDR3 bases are TGTGCCAGCAGCTTAAATCCAGTGGGTGGACGAGAGACCCAGTACTTC.

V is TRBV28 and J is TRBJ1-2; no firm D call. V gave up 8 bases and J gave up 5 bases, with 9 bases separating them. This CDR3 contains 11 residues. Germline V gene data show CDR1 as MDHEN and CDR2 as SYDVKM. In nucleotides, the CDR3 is TGTGCCAGCGGAGTTGGGTATGGCTACACCTTC. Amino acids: CASGVGYGYTF.

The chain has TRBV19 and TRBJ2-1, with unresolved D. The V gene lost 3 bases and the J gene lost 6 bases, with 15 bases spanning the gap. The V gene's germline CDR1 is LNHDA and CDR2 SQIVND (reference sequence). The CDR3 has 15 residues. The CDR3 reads CASSIAELVSNEQFF. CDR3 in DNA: TGTGCCAGTAGTATCGCCGAGTTGGTCTCCAATGAGCAGTTCTTC.

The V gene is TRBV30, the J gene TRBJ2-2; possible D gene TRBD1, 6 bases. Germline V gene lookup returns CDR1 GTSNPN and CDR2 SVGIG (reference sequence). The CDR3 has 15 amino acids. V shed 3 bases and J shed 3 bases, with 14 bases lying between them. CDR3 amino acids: CAWRRLGAYTGELFF. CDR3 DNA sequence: TGTGCCTGGAGACGTCTGGGGGCCTACACCGGGGAGCTGTTTTTT.

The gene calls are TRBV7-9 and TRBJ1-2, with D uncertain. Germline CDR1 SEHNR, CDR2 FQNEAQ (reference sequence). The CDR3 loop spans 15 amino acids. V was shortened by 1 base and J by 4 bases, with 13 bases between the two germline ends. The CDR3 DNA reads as TGTGCCAGCAGCTTAGAAATATTCTCGGGCTATGGCTACACCTTC. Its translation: CASSLEIFSGYGYTF. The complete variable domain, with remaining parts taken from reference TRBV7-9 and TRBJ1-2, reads DTGVSQNPRHKITKRGQNVTFRCDPISEHNRLYWYRQTLGQGPEFLTYFQNEAQLEKSRLLSDRFSAERPKGSFSTLEIQRTEQGDSAMYLCASSLEIFSGYGYTFGSGTRLTVV.

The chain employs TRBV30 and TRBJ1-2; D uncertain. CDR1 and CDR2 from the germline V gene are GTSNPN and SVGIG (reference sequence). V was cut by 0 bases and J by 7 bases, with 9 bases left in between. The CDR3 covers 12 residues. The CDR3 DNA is TGTGCCTGGAGTGTAACAAAGGGTGGCTACACCTTC. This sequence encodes CAWSVTKGGYTF.

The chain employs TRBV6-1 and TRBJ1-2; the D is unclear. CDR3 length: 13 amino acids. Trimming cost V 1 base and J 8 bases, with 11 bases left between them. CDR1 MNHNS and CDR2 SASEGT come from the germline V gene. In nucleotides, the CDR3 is TGTGCCAGCAGTGAAGTTGGGGTTGCGGGCTACACCTTC. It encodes CASSEVGVAGYTF.

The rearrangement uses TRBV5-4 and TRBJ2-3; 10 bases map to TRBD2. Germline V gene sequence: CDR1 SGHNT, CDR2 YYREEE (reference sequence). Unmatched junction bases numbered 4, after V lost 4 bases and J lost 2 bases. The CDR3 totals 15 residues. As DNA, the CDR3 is TGTGCCAGCAGCCCCGGACTAGCGGACACAGATACGCAGTATTTT. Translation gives CASSPGLADTDTQYF.

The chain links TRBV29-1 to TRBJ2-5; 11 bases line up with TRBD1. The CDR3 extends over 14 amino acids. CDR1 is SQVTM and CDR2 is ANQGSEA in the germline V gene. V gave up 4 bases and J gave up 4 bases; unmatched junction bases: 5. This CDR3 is CSVGTGGVAETQYF. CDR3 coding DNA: TGCAGCGTTGGGACAGGGGGCGTGGCAGAGACCCAGTACTTC.

The DNA of the CDR3 is TGTGCCAGCACCAGGGGGGATTCGACAGACAACTATGGCTACACCTTC. Amino acid sequence: CASTRGDSTDNYGYTF. This chain uses TRBV13 with TRBJ1-2, with TRBD1 matching over 7 bases. CDR1 and CDR2 from the germline V gene are PRHDT and FYEKMQ (reference sequence). Germline trimming cut 7 bases from V and 2 bases from J; bases unmatched to any gene: 13. The CDR3 is 16 residues long.

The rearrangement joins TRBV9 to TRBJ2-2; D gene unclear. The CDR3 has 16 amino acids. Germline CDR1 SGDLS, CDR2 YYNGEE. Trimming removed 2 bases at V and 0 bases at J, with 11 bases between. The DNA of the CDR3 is TGTGCCAGCAGCGTTCCCTATCTCACGAACACCGGGGAGCTGTTTTTT. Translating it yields CASSVPYLTNTGELFF.

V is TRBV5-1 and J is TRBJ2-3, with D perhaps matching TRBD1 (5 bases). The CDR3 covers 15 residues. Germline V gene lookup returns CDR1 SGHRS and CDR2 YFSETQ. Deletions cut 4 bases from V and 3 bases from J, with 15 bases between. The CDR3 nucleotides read TGCGCCAGCAGCCCTGACAGTCCACTAACAGATACGCAGTATTTT. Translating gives CASSPDSPLTDTQYF.

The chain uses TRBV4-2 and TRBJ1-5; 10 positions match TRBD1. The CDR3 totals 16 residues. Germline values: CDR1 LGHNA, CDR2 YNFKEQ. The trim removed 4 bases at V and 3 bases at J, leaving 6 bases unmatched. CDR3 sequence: CASSRNDRGLNQPQHF. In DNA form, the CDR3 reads TGTGCCAGCAGCCGGAACGACAGGGGGCTCAATCAGCCCCAGCATTTT.

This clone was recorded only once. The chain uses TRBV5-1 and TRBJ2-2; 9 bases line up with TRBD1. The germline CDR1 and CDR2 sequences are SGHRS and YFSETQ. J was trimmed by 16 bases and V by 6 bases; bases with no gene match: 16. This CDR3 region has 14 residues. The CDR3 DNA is TGCGCCAGCAAGGGACAGGGAACGAACACCGGGGAGTTTTTT. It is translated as CASKGQGTNTGEFF.

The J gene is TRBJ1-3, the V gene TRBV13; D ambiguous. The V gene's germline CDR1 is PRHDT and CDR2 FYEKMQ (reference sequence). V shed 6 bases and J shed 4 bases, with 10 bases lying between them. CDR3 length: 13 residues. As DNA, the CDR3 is TGTGCCAGCAGGGGAGGGAACGGAAACACCATATATTTT. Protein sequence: CASRGGNGNTIYF. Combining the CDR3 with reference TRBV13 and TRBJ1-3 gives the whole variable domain AAGVIQSPRHLIKEKRETATLKCYPIPRHDTVYWYQQGPGQDPQFLISFYEKMQSDKGSIPDRFSAQQFSDYHSELNMSSLELGDSALYFCASRGGNGNTIYFGEGSWLTVV.

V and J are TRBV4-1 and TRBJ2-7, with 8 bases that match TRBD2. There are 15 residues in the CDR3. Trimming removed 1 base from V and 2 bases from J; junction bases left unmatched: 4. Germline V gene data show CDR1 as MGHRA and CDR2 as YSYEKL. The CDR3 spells CASSQARGGTYEQYF. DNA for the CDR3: TGCGCCAGCAGCCAAGCCCGGGGGGGGACCTACGAGCAGTACTTC.

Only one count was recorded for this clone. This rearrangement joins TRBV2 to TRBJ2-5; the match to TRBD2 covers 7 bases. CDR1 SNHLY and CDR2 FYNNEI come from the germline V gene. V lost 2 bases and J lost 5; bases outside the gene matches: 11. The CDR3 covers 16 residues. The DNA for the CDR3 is TGTGCCAGCAGTGAAAGCCAACTAGCGACGGGCGAGACCCAGTACTTC. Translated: CASSESQLATGETQYF.

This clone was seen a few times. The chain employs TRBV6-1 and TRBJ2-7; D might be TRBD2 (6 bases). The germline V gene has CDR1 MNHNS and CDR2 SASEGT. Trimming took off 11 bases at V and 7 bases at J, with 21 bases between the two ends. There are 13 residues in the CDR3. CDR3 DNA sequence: TGTGCCGGGGGACCGGGACTCCCCTGGGAGCAGTACTTC. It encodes CAGGPGLPWEQYF.

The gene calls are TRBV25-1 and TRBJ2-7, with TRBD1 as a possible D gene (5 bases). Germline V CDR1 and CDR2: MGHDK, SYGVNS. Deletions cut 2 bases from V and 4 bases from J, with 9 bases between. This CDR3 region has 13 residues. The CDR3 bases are TGTGCCAGCAGTGAAGTGACAGATTACGAGCAGTACTTC. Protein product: CASSEVTDYEQYF.

CDR3 residues: CATRLAGEETQYF. CDR3 DNA sequence: TGTGCCACCCGACTAGCGGGAGAAGAGACCCAGTACTTC. The rearrangement joins TRBV2 to TRBJ2-5, with 12 bases fitting TRBD2. V shed 10 bases, J shed 3 bases, and the junction held 3 bases outside the gene matches. Germline V gene data show CDR1 as SNHLY and CDR2 as FYNNEI. The CDR3 is 13 residues long.

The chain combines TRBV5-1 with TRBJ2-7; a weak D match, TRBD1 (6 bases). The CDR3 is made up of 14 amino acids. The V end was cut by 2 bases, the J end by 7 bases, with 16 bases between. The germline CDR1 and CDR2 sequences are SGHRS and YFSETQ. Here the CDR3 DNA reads TGCGCCAGCAGCTTTGTACAGGGTATTGGGGAGCAGTACTTC. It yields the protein CASSFVQGIGEQYF.

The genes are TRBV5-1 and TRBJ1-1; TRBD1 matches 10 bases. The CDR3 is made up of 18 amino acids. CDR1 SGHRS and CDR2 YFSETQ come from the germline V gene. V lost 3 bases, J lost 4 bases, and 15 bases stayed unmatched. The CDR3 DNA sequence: TGCGCCAGCAGCTCCAGCCGGGACAGGGGTGGTCGGGGCACTGAAGCTTTCTTT. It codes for CASSSSRDRGGRGTEAFF. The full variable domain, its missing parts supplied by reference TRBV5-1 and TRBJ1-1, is KAGVTQTPRYLIKTRGQQVTLSCSPISGHRSVSWYQQTPGQGLQFLFEYFSETQRNKGNFPGRFSGRQFSNSRSEMNVSTLELGDSALYLCASSSSRDRGGRGTEAFFGQGTRLTVV.

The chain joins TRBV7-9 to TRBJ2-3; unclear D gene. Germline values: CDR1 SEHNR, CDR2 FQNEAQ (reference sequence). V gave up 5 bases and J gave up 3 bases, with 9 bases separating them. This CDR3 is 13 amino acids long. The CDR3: CASSRSITDTQYF. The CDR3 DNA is TGTGCCAGCAGCCGAAGTATAACAGATACGCAGTATTTT.

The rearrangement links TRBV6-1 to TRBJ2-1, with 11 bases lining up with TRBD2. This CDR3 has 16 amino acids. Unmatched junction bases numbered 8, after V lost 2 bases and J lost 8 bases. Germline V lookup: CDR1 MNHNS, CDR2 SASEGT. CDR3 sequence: CASSENLAGGLYEQFF. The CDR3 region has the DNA TGTGCCAGCAGTGAAAACCTAGCGGGAGGCCTTTATGAGCAGTTCTTC.

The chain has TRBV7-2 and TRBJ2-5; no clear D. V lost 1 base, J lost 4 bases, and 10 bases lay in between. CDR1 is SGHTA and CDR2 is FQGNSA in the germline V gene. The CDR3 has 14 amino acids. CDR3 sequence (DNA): TGTGCCAGCAGCTTAGGACATACCCTAGAGACCCAGTACTTC. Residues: CASSLGHTLETQYF.

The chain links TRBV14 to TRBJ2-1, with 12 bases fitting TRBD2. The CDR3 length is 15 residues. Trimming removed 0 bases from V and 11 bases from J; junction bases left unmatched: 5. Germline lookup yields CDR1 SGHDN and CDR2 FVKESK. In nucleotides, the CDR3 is TGTGCCAGCAGCCAAGAGGCTAGCGGGGGGGGTAAGCAGTTCTTC. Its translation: CASSQEASGGGKQFF.

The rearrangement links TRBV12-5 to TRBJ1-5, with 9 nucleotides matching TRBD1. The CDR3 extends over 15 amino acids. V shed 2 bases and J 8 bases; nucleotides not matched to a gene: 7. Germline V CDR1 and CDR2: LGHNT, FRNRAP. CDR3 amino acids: CASGLLQGALEPQHF. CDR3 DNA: TGTGCTAGTGGTTTGTTACAGGGGGCGTTGGAGCCCCAGCATTTT.